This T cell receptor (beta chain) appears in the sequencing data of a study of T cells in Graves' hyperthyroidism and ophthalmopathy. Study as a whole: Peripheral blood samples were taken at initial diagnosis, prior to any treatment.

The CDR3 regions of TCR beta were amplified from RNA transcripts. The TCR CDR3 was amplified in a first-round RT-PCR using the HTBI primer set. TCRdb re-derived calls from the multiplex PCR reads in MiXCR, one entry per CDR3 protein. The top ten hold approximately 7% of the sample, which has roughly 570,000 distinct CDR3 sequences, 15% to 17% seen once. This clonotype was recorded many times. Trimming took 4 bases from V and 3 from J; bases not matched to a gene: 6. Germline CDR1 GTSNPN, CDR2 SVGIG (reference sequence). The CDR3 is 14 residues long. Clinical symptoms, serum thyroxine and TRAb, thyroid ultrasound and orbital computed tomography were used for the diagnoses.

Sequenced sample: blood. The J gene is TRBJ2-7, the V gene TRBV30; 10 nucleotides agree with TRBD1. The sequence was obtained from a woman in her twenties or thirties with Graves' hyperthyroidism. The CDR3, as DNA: TGTGCCTGGACATCGGGACAGGGGTTCTACGAGCAGTACTTC. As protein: CAWTSGQGFYEQYF.